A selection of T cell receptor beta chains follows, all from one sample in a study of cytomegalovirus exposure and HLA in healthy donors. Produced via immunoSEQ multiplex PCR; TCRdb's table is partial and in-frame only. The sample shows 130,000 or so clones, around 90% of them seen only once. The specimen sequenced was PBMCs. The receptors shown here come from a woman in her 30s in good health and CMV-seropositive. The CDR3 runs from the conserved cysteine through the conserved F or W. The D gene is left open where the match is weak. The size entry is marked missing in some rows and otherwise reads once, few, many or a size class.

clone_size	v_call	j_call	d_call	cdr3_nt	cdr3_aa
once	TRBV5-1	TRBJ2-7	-	TGCGCCAGCAGCTTGGCCGGCGGGGACTCTACGAAGCAGTACTTC	CASSLAGGDSTKQYF
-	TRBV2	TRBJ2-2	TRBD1	TGTGCCAGCAGTGAACGGGACAGCGGGGAGCTGTTTTTT	CASSERDSGELFF
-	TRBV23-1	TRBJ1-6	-	TGCGCCAGCAGCCCAAAGCGGACAGAAAATAATTCACCCCTCCACTTT	CASSPKRTENNSPLHF
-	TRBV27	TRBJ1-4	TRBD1	TGTGCCAGCAGTTTACCTCCTCGGGTCGCCCGGGACAGAAATGAAAAACTGTTTTTT	CASSLPPRVARDRNEKLFF
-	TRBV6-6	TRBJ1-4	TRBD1	TGTGCCAGCAAAAGGGGGCGCGGCGAAAAACTGTTTTTT	CASKRGRGEKLFF
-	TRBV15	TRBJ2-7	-	TGTGCCACCAGCAGAGATCTTCAGGGGTACGAGCAGTACTTC	CATSRDLQGYEQYF
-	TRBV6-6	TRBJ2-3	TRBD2	TGTGCCAGCACTCTAGCGGGAGTGTTAGATACGCAGTATTTT	CASTLAGVLDTQYF
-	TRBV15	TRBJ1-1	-	TGTGCCACCAGGACAAGGACACCCGCTGAAGCTTTCTTT	CATRTRTPAEAFF
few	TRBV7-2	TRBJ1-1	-	TGTGCCAGCAGCTTAGTGCAGGGCGGCACTGAAGCTTTCTTT	CASSLVQGGTEAFF
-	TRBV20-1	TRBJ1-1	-	TGCAGTGCTCCGACTGTTACTGAAGCTTTCTTT	CSAPTVTEAFF